The clone carrying this T cell receptor (beta chain) has a count of ten or more. The antigen remains undetermined. TCRdb redid the calling of the PCR reads with MiXCR, one entry per CDR3 protein. This sample carries 250,000 to 350,000 distinct CDR3 sequences, about a fifth of them seen once, and the ten largest clones take approximately 0.84%. Isolation of naive CD8 T cells was achieved by sorting on a CD8+CD4-CCR7+CD45RA+ phenotype. This entry is derived from a study of molecular identifiers for immune sequencing clone quantification. With 5 bases removed from V and 6 bases from J, the gap between germline ends came to 14 bases. This CDR3 spans 12 amino acids. Germline loops: CDR1 SQVTM, CDR2 ANQGSEA. Study-wide results and caveats: Highly expanded clone sizes could be underestimated by identical TCR molecules that share a barcode. For effector cells, clones above 20 RNA copies held over 98% of molecules; for naive cells, under 1%.

This TCR was recovered from a human donor in good health. Some libraries in this study had Jurkat cell RNA spiked in. The J gene is TRBJ2-7, the V gene TRBV29-1; D may be TRBD1 or TRBD2 (5 bases each). Sequencing was carried out using naive CD8+ T cells from blood, with Jurkat cell RNA spiked in. Regarding subset: FACS-sorted CD8+CD4-CCR7+CD45RA+ naive T cells. In nucleotides, the CDR3 is TGCAGCGTTCTCGGGGCTAGTAGCGAGCAGTACTTC. Translated, it gives CSVLGASSEQYF.